The following is a T cell receptor (beta chain) sequence with its context. This specimen belongs to a study of blood T cell repertoires in COVID-19. V was shortened by 0 bases and J by 2 bases, with 11 bases between the two germline ends. This CDR3 is 15 amino acids long. Germline loops: CDR1 SGHTA, CDR2 FQGNSA. The study drew participants aged about 18 to 95 years from about two dozen US areas. Measured with immunoSEQ multiplex PCR; TCRdb has only the in-frame clones, and not every one. In the table there are around 300,000 clones, 90% of which are singletons. The sequenced sample consisted of PBMCs or T cells enriched from blood (not recorded which). The receptor's source is a woman aged 18-35 years with acute COVID-19. The rearrangement joins TRBV7-2 to TRBJ2-7; D perhaps matches TRBD1 (6 bases). The CDR3 protein is CASSLAQGTPYEQYF. The CDR3 nucleotides are TGTGCCAGCAGCTTAGCACAGGGTACACCCTACGAGCAGTACTTC.